This T cell receptor (beta chain) was captured in a study of control samples from healthy donors and cancer patients. Germline V lookup: CDR1 SEHNR, CDR2 FQNEAQ (reference sequence). Trimming stripped 0 bases from V and 6 bases from J, with 12 bases between. The CDR3 loop spans 14 amino acids. This table comes from immunoSEQ multiplex PCR, and its TCRdb copy is limited to in-frame clones, with some not included. This sample's table reports fewer than 200,000 clones. The genes are TRBV7-9 and TRBJ2-7; possible D gene TRBD1, 6 bases. The TCR comes from a woman aged 30 to 39 in good health. Sequencing was carried out using blood. The CDR3 DNA reads TGTGCCAGCAGCTTAGCAGGGGGAGTGGGCGAGCAGTACTTC. It specifies CASSLAGGVGEQYF.